One and the same sample provided the 4 T cell receptor beta chains below, sequenced in a study of cytotoxic CD8 clonotypes in ibrutinib-treated CLL (dated by TCRdb to the early 2020s). The intended sense of this specimen's time point label: approximately 11 months on ibrutinib. The receptor library was made with the immunoSEQ multiplex PCR assay. As stored in TCRdb, this immuneACCESS dataset retains in-frame rearrangements with V and J assigned. A fraction of the clones does not appear; measured against another copy, unresolved V genes explain less than half of the discrepancy, and the remainder lacks a known reason. Recorded for this sample are about 130,000 clones; about four fifths of them occurred a single time. More than 10% of the sample comes from the top ten. Sequences were derived from PBMCs, sampled after 12 months of ibrutinib treatment. Receptors originate from a human donor with chronic lymphocytic leukemia.

The genes are TRBV5-5 and TRBJ1-3; the D is unclear. The CDR3 covers 15 residues. Per germline, CDR1 SGHKS and CDR2 YYEKEE (reference sequence). Between the trimmed V and J ends, which lost 0 bases and 4 bases, there was a span of 11 bases. In DNA form, the CDR3 reads TGTGCCAGCAGCTTGGGTGCAATCTCCGGAAACACCATATATTTT. It yields the protein CASSLGAISGNTIYF. The whole variable domain, filled in from reference TRBV5-5 and TRBJ1-3, reads DAGVTQSPTHLIKTRGQQVTLRCSPISGHKSVSWYQQVLGQGPQFIFQYYEKEERGRGNFPDRFSARQFPNYSSELNVNALLLGDSALYLCASSLGAISGNTIYFGEGSWLTVV.

The chain carries TRBV9 and TRBJ2-2, with D possibly TRBD1 on 5 matching bases. Per germline, CDR1 SGDLS and CDR2 YYNGEE. V shed 0 bases and J shed 7 bases, with 7 bases lying between them. The CDR3 is 13 amino acids. The CDR3 region is CASSVDQGGELFF. The CDR3 bases are TGTGCCAGCAGCGTAGACCAGGGCGGGGAGCTGTTTTTT.

The CDR3 DNA reads TGTGCCTGGAGTCGACTAGCGGGACGCTACGAGCAGTACTTC. This codes for CAWSRLAGRYEQYF. V is TRBV30 and J is TRBJ2-7; 11 bases agree with TRBD2. After removal of 2 bases from V and 3 bases from J, the junction contained 3 bases not matched to a gene. CDR3 size: 14 residues. Per the germline V gene, CDR1 is GTSNPN and CDR2 is SVGIG (reference sequence).

This clone appeared a few times. V usage is TRBV4-2 and J usage is TRBJ2-7; D is possibly TRBD2 (6 bases). The CDR3 contains 17 residues. V gave up 0 bases and J gave up 2 bases, with 17 bases separating them. Germline assignment: CDR1 LGHNA and CDR2 YNFKEQ. The CDR3 coding sequence is TGTGCCAGCAGCCAAGACGGGGGATCATTTACGACCTACGAGCAGTACTTC. Protein: CASSQDGGSFTTYEQYF.